This T cell receptor (beta chain) was profiled in a study of T cells in Graves' hyperthyroidism and ophthalmopathy. Findings and caveats of the study: Ophthalmopathy and stable hyperthyroidism were told apart by a 13 V-J model. In the blood, most expanded thyroid clonotypes above 0.001 appeared as well.

Many counts were recorded for this clonotype. The antigen is unknown. It was RNA transcripts that yielded the amplified TCR beta CDR3 regions. First-round RT-PCR targeting the TCR CDR3 was performed with the HTBI primer set. TCRdb used MiXCR to reprocess the multiplex PCR reads, holding one entry per CDR3 protein. Of around 620,000 distinct CDR3 sequences in the sample, 15% to 20% are singletons; the top ten hold 3.8%. Germline V gene lookup returns CDR1 MNHNS and CDR2 SASEGT. This CDR3 spans 15 amino acids. The junction had 4 bases not matched to a gene; V was cut back by 4 bases and J by 0 bases. The TCR originated in a woman aged 25 to 45 with Graves' hyperthyroidism. Specimen: blood. The chain links TRBV6-1 to TRBJ1-1; 8 bases map to TRBD1. CDR3 bases: TGTGCCAGCAGTGCTATGGACAGGGTGAACACTGAAGCTTTCTTT. Encoded protein: CASSAMDRVNTEAFF.